These 10 T cell receptor beta chains were sequenced from one sample in a study of control samples from healthy donors and cancer patients. Repertoires were generated with immunoSEQ multiplex PCR, while TCRdb's copy carries only in-frame clones and drops some. Among about 120,000 clones listed, 88% were seen once. Sequenced material: blood. These receptors came from a man in his forties in good health.

This sequence joins TRBV5-1 and TRBJ1-4; a weak D match, TRBD1 (6 bases). Trimming took 2 bases from V and 6 from J, leaving 11 bases between them. CDR1 is SGHRS, CDR2 YFSETQ, per germline. This CDR3 contains 14 residues. This CDR3 reads CASSLQGRDEKLFF. CDR3 DNA sequence: TGCGCCAGCAGCTTACAGGGTAGGGATGAAAAACTGTTTTTT.

This rearrangement joins TRBV5-4 to TRBJ1-4; 9 nucleotides align to TRBD1. Trimming took 4 bases from V and 8 from J; bases not matched to a gene: 9. The CDR3 length is 15 residues. Germline CDR1 reads SGHNT; CDR2 reads YYREEE (reference sequence). The CDR3 DNA follows: TGTGCCAGCAGCCTTCCGGGACAGGGATTGGAAAAACTGTTTTTT. It translates to CASSLPGQGLEKLFF.

The V gene is TRBV19, the J gene TRBJ2-7; TRBD1 is a possible D gene (6 bases). Trimming shortened V by 6 bases and J by 0 bases, and 15 bases separated the two germline ends. The CDR3 has 15 amino acids. CDR1 is LNHDA, CDR2 SQIVND, per germline (reference sequence). The CDR3 region has the DNA TGTGCCAGTAGACGCTTTGGGGACACCTCCTACGAGCAGTACTTC. Its translation: CASRRFGDTSYEQYF.

The chain uses TRBV9 and TRBJ2-1; no clear D gene. The CDR3 extends over 13 amino acids. Germline V gene sequence: CDR1 SGDLS, CDR2 YYNGEE. V was trimmed by 2 bases and J by 3 bases, leaving 6 bases between them. This CDR3 is CASSVSNYNEQFF. CDR3 coding DNA: TGTGCCAGCAGCGTTTCTAACTACAATGAGCAGTTCTTC.

This chain joins TRBV10-2 and TRBJ1-2; weak D call: TRBD1 (5 bases). The ends were cut back, 3 bases at V and 5 bases at J, with 7 bases in the middle. The CDR3 length is 12 residues. CDR1 and CDR2 from the germline V gene are WSHSY and SAAADI. The CDR3 spells CASSDGGYGYTF. As DNA, the CDR3 is TGCGCCAGCAGTGACGGGGGGTATGGCTACACCTTC.

This clone was recorded a few times. The chain carries TRBV29-1 and TRBJ2-7, with 8 bases matching TRBD1. The germline gives CDR1 SQVTM, CDR2 ANQGSEA. CDR3 length: 15 residues. V trimming: 1 base; J trimming: 6 bases; junction bases outside the gene matches: 11. The CDR3 sequence: CSVEVTDRDGVEQYF. CDR3 in DNA: TGCAGCGTTGAAGTGACGGACAGGGATGGTGTCGAGCAGTACTTC.

V usage is TRBV10-1 and J usage is TRBJ1-1, with 7 bases identical to TRBD1. With V trimmed by 6 bases and J by 4 bases, 8 bases remained unmatched. The V gene's germline CDR1 is WNHNN and CDR2 SYGVQD (reference sequence). This CDR3 is built from 14 residues. The CDR3 here is CASSIRGQSTEAFF. The CDR3 DNA reads as TGCGCCAGCAGCATCAGGGGACAGAGCACTGAAGCTTTCTTT.

The rearrangement links TRBV12-3 or TRBV12-4 to TRBJ1-1, with unresolved D. The CDR3 has 13 residues. V gave up 3 bases and J gave up 2 bases, with 7 bases separating them. This chain's CDR3 is CASSFQANTEAFF. Here the CDR3 DNA reads TGTGCCAGCAGTTTTCAGGCAAACACTGAAGCTTTCTTT.

CDR3 in DNA: TGTGCCAGCAGCGTAGCGGGGACTAGCGGGGGGGTCGCAGATACGCAGTATTTT. It is translated as CASSVAGTSGGVADTQYF. This chain connects TRBV9 to TRBJ2-3; TRBD2 aligns across 16 bases. The CDR3 spans 18 residues. Germline CDR1 reads SGDLS; CDR2 reads YYNGEE. V shed 0 bases, J shed 4 bases, and the junction held 5 bases outside the gene matches.

The chain employs TRBV10-1 and TRBJ2-1; 11 bases align to TRBD2. Germline loops: CDR1 WNHNN, CDR2 SYGVQD (reference sequence). This CDR3 is built from 16 residues. The J segment lost 5 bases and the V segment lost 5 bases, leaving 8 bases of the junction unmatched. The CDR3 reads CASSSLPGLADNEQFF. CDR3 nucleotides: TGCGCCAGCAGTTCATTGCCGGGACTAGCGGACAATGAGCAGTTCTTC.